This T cell receptor beta chain is from a study of radiotherapy plus CTLA-4 blockade in lung cancer. The wider study: With 30% to 40% of patients having disease control, objective responses were seen in approximately 17%. Points from the study as a whole: Researchers report tumor-derived TCR clones expanding in blood after radiotherapy plus ipilimumab.

The protocol was immunoSEQ multiplex PCR, while the TCRdb copy is restricted to in-frame clones and leaves out a portion. The sample records 85,000 to 130,000 clones, roughly 84% being singletons. As to this clone: Antigen unknown.

Participants had chemo-refractory metastatic non-small-cell lung cancer and were treated with focal radiation plus ipilimumab CTLA-4 blockade. Germline CDR1 reads GTSNPN; CDR2 reads SVGIG (reference sequence). The CDR3 is made up of 11 amino acids. Trimming pared 0 bases from V and 10 bases from J, leaving 9 bases between. The chain couples TRBV30 to TRBJ1-2; the D is unclear. The receptor comes from a human donor with non-small cell lung cancer that progressed on radiotherapy plus ipilimumab. Some clones in this sample may be carry-over from other donors' samples. Sequenced material: peripheral blood, taken from a patient treated with radiotherapy plus ipilimumab. CDR3 sequence: CAWSVAGAYTF. The CDR3 DNA reads as TGTGCCTGGAGTGTAGCAGGAGCCTACACCTTC.